A selection of T cell receptor beta chains follows, all from one sample in a study of blood T cells in healthy people across ages. MiXCR was run by TCRdb on the 5' RACE reads, yielding one entry per CDR3 protein. The sample contains about 1,500,000 distinct CDR3 sequences, 28% of which appear only once. What was sequenced was blood. These receptors were taken from a woman aged 25 to 39 in good health. Each CDR3 is given with its conserved first and last residue. D genes are given only for firm matches. The size entry is marked missing in some rows and otherwise reads once, few, many or a size class.

V gene: TRBV15; J gene: TRBJ1-5; clone size: few; D gene: .; CDR3 protein: CATSIRSNQPQHF; CDR3 DNA: TGTGCCACCAGCATCCGTAGCAATCAGCCCCAGCATTTT
V gene: TRBV3-1; J gene: TRBJ2-3; clone size: .; D gene: .; CDR3 protein: CASSQVGLGTLTDTQYF; CDR3 DNA: TGTGCCAGCAGCCAAGTCGGTCTCGGGACTCTCACAGATACGCAGTATTTT
V gene: TRBV6-2/TRBV6-3; J gene: TRBJ2-1; clone size: .; D gene: .; CDR3 protein: CASTNYEDTEQFF; CDR3 DNA: TGTGCCAGCACTAATTACGAGGACACCGAGCAGTTCTTC
V gene: TRBV6-6; J gene: TRBJ1-5; clone size: few; D gene: .; CDR3 protein: CASSYGSGSNQPQHF; CDR3 DNA: TGTGCCAGCAGTTACGGCTCGGGTAGCAATCAGCCCCAGCATTTT
V gene: TRBV5-1; J gene: TRBJ2-7; clone size: .; D gene: .; CDR3 protein: CASSLDGVVNEQYF; CDR3 DNA: TGCGCCAGCAGCTTGGACGGAGTAGTGAACGAGCAGTACTTC
V gene: TRBV12-3/TRBV12-4; J gene: TRBJ2-5; clone size: .; D gene: .; CDR3 protein: CASSRPGTPETQYF; CDR3 DNA: TGTGCCAGCAGTCGACCCGGGACACCGGAGACCCAGTACTTC
V gene: TRBV2; J gene: TRBJ2-3; clone size: .; D gene: .; CDR3 protein: CASRYPLETDTQYF; CDR3 DNA: TGTGCCAGCAGATATCCTTTAGAAACAGATACGCAGTATTTT
V gene: TRBV3-1; J gene: TRBJ2-1; clone size: many; D gene: .; CDR3 protein: CASSQPYNEQFF; CDR3 DNA: TGCGCCAGCAGCCAGCCGTACAATGAGCAGTTCTTC
V gene: TRBV20-1; J gene: TRBJ2-1; clone size: .; D gene: TRBD2; CDR3 protein: CSARARAGGYNEQFF; CDR3 DNA: TGCAGTGCTAGGGCTAGGGCGGGGGGCTACAATGAGCAGTTCTTC
V gene: TRBV7-6; J gene: TRBJ1-4; clone size: many; D gene: .; CDR3 protein: CASSLGSMTTNEKLFF; CDR3 DNA: TGTGCCAGCAGCTTAGGTTCGATGACAACTAATGAAAAACTGTTTTTT
V gene: TRBV7-2; J gene: TRBJ1-5; clone size: .; D gene: .; CDR3 protein: CASSLEVGRFNQPQHF; CDR3 DNA: TGTGCCAGCAGCTTAGAGGTGGGGCGGTTCAATCAGCCCCAGCATTTT
V gene: TRBV28; J gene: TRBJ2-7; clone size: .; D gene: TRBD1; CDR3 protein: CASSSGTAVYEQYF; CDR3 DNA: TGTGCCAGCAGTTCCGGGACAGCGGTATACGAGCAGTACTTC
V gene: TRBV28; J gene: TRBJ2-5; clone size: many; D gene: .; CDR3 protein: CASSSPGQGKTQYF; CDR3 DNA: TGTGCCAGCAGCTCCCCGGGGCAGGGCAAGACCCAGTACTTC
V gene: TRBV6-1; J gene: TRBJ1-1; clone size: many; D gene: .; CDR3 protein: CASSARGTEAFF; CDR3 DNA: TGTGCCAGCAGTGCCAGGGGCACTGAAGCTTTCTTT
V gene: TRBV5-5; J gene: TRBJ2-1; clone size: few; D gene: TRBD2; CDR3 protein: CASSLTAGVWNEQFF; CDR3 DNA: TGTGCCAGCAGCTTAACAGCGGGGGTCTGGAATGAGCAGTTCTTC
V gene: TRBV5-1; J gene: TRBJ2-7; clone size: .; D gene: TRBD2; CDR3 protein: CASSLDAGVSHEQYF; CDR3 DNA: TGCGCCAGCAGCTTGGATGCGGGGGTCTCCCACGAGCAGTACTTC
V gene: TRBV6-5; J gene: TRBJ2-5; clone size: many; D gene: .; CDR3 protein: CASSYNGQETQYF; CDR3 DNA: TGTGCCAGCAGTTACAACGGCCAAGAGACCCAGTACTTC
V gene: TRBV6-6; J gene: TRBJ1-2; clone size: .; D gene: .; CDR3 protein: CASSYSLTDRNYGYTF; CDR3 DNA: TGTGCCAGCAGTTACTCGCTCACGGATAGGAACTATGGCTACACCTTC
V gene: TRBV5-4; J gene: TRBJ2-1; clone size: .; D gene: TRBD2; CDR3 protein: CASSRPGLSYNEQFF; CDR3 DNA: TGTGCCAGCAGCCGCCCGGGACTATCCTACAATGAGCAGTTCTTC
V gene: TRBV10-3; J gene: TRBJ1-1; clone size: .; D gene: .; CDR3 protein: CAISEPSELNTEAFF; CDR3 DNA: TGTGCCATCAGTGAGCCTTCAGAGCTGAACACTGAAGCTTTCTTT
V gene: TRBV4-1; J gene: TRBJ2-7; clone size: .; D gene: TRBD2; CDR3 protein: CASSQEQGGRIYEQYF; CDR3 DNA: TGCGCCAGCAGCCAAGAGCAGGGCGGGAGAATCTACGAGCAGTACTTC
V gene: TRBV12-3/TRBV12-4; J gene: TRBJ2-1; clone size: few; D gene: TRBD2; CDR3 protein: CASSTPGTSGSYEQFF; CDR3 DNA: TGTGCCAGCAGTACACCCGGGACTAGCGGGAGCTATGAGCAGTTCTTC
V gene: TRBV9; J gene: TRBJ2-1; clone size: .; D gene: .; CDR3 protein: CASSVGTQNEQFF; CDR3 DNA: TGTGCCAGCAGCGTAGGGACCCAAAATGAGCAGTTCTTC
V gene: TRBV3-1; J gene: TRBJ2-1; clone size: .; D gene: TRBD2; CDR3 protein: CASSPTSGGPLGNEQFF; CDR3 DNA: TGTGCCAGCAGCCCCACTAGCGGGGGACCCCTAGGAAATGAGCAGTTCTTC
V gene: TRBV20-1; J gene: TRBJ2-1; clone size: few; D gene: .; CDR3 protein: CSARPHGFNEQFF; CDR3 DNA: TGCAGTGCTCGGCCCCACGGGTTCAATGAGCAGTTCTTC
V gene: TRBV4-1; J gene: TRBJ2-5; clone size: .; D gene: .; CDR3 protein: CASSQEEQGETQYF; CDR3 DNA: TGCGCCAGCAGCCAAGAGGAACAGGGAGAGACCCAGTACTTC
V gene: TRBV6-2/TRBV6-3; J gene: TRBJ1-5; clone size: .; D gene: .; CDR3 protein: CASRATSPQEPQHF; CDR3 DNA: TGTGCCAGCAGGGCGACATCCCCGCAAGAGCCCCAGCATTTT
V gene: TRBV7-2; J gene: TRBJ1-2; clone size: .; D gene: TRBD1; CDR3 protein: CASSRPTGVNYGHTF; CDR3 DNA: TGTGCCAGCAGCCGACCGACAGGGGTTAACTATGGCCACACCTTC
V gene: TRBV7-2; J gene: TRBJ2-1; clone size: few; D gene: .; CDR3 protein: CASSFNKQEQFF; CDR3 DNA: TGTGCCAGCAGCTTTAATAAGCAGGAGCAGTTCTTC
V gene: TRBV6-5; J gene: TRBJ2-7; clone size: many; D gene: .; CDR3 protein: CASWTAGSSYEQYF; CDR3 DNA: TGTGCCAGCTGGACGGCGGGGTCATCCTACGAGCAGTACTTC
V gene: TRBV13; J gene: TRBJ2-1; clone size: .; D gene: .; CDR3 protein: CASSLLRGGGSRVNEQFF; CDR3 DNA: TGTGCCAGCAGCTTGTTAAGGGGGGGGGGTAGCAGAGTAAATGAGCAGTTCTTC
V gene: TRBV4-3; J gene: TRBJ1-1; clone size: .; D gene: .; CDR3 protein: CASSQVPGPPFF; CDR3 DNA: TGCGCCAGCAGCCAAGTCCCGGGACCACCTTTCTTT
V gene: TRBV12-5; J gene: TRBJ1-6; clone size: .; D gene: .; CDR3 protein: CASGLVPWPPLHF; CDR3 DNA: TGTGCTAGTGGTTTGGTACCGTGGCCACCCCTCCACTTT
V gene: TRBV20-1; J gene: TRBJ1-6; clone size: few; D gene: .; CDR3 protein: CSARAGSYNSPLHF; CDR3 DNA: TGCAGTGCTAGAGCTGGCTCCTATAATTCACCCCTCCACTTT
V gene: TRBV7-2; J gene: TRBJ2-2; clone size: .; D gene: .; CDR3 protein: CASNPSDTGELFF; CDR3 DNA: TGTGCCAGCAACCCTAGCGACACCGGGGAGCTGTTTTTT
V gene: TRBV3-1; J gene: TRBJ2-7; clone size: .; D gene: TRBD1; CDR3 protein: CASSPTRDSWYEQYF; CDR3 DNA: TGTGCCAGCAGCCCCACCCGGGACAGCTGGTACGAGCAGTACTTC
V gene: TRBV7-2; J gene: TRBJ2-5; clone size: .; D gene: .; CDR3 protein: CASSRTVKETQYF; CDR3 DNA: TGTGCCAGCAGCCGGACTGTTAAAGAGACCCAGTACTTC
V gene: TRBV7-9; J gene: TRBJ2-5; clone size: many; D gene: .; CDR3 protein: CASSLMGEETQYF; CDR3 DNA: TGTGCCAGCAGCTTAATGGGGGAGGAGACCCAGTACTTC
V gene: TRBV5-1; J gene: TRBJ1-4; clone size: .; D gene: TRBD1; CDR3 protein: CASKKDRGAEKLFF; CDR3 DNA: TGCGCCAGCAAAAAGGACAGGGGCGCCGAAAAACTGTTTTTT
V gene: TRBV3-1; J gene: TRBJ1-2; clone size: few; D gene: .; CDR3 protein: CASSQGGVMDYGYTF; CDR3 DNA: TGTGCCAGCAGCCAAGGGGGAGTTATGGACTATGGCTACACCTTC
V gene: TRBV27; J gene: TRBJ2-7; clone size: many; D gene: TRBD1; CDR3 protein: CASLSPDRGLLYEQYF; CDR3 DNA: TGTGCCAGCCTCTCTCCCGACAGGGGGCTTCTCTACGAGCAGTACTTC
V gene: TRBV7-2; J gene: TRBJ2-5; clone size: .; D gene: TRBD2; CDR3 protein: CASSSRGSGSRKTQYF; CDR3 DNA: TGTGCCAGCAGCTCCCGGGGTAGCGGGAGCCGGAAGACCCAGTACTTC
V gene: TRBV9; J gene: TRBJ2-5; clone size: .; D gene: TRBD2; CDR3 protein: CASSAGTSGGLDGTQYF; CDR3 DNA: TGTGCCAGCAGCGCCGGGACTAGCGGGGGCCTGGATGGGACCCAGTACTTC
V gene: TRBV12-5; J gene: TRBJ2-7; clone size: .; D gene: .; CDR3 protein: CASGLGNYEQYF; CDR3 DNA: TGTGCTAGTGGTTTGGGTAACTACGAGCAGTACTTC
V gene: TRBV20-1; J gene: TRBJ2-7; clone size: .; D gene: .; CDR3 protein: CSAFDDSREQYF; CDR3 DNA: TGCAGTGCTTTTGATGACAGCCGCGAGCAGTACTTC
V gene: TRBV20-1; J gene: TRBJ2-7; clone size: many; D gene: TRBD2; CDR3 protein: CSAGRGVAYEQYF; CDR3 DNA: TGCAGTGCTGGACGGGGGGTTGCCTACGAGCAGTACTTC
V gene: TRBV20-1; J gene: TRBJ2-7; clone size: many; D gene: TRBD1; CDR3 protein: CSAREGAHYYEQYF; CDR3 DNA: TGCAGTGCAAGAGAGGGGGCACACTACTACGAGCAGTACTTC
V gene: TRBV9; J gene: TRBJ2-7; clone size: .; D gene: .; CDR3 protein: CASSVDGTFYEQYF; CDR3 DNA: TGTGCCAGCAGCGTAGACGGGACCTTCTACGAGCAGTACTTC
V gene: TRBV29-1; J gene: TRBJ2-1; clone size: few; D gene: TRBD2; CDR3 protein: CSVEGLAGSNEQFF; CDR3 DNA: TGCAGCGTTGAAGGGCTAGCGGGTTCAAATGAGCAGTTCTTC
V gene: TRBV10-3; J gene: TRBJ2-7; clone size: few; D gene: TRBD2; CDR3 protein: CAISDSLAGESEQYF; CDR3 DNA: TGTGCCATCAGTGACTCGCTAGCGGGAGAGAGCGAGCAGTACTTC
V gene: TRBV20-1; J gene: TRBJ2-7; clone size: .; D gene: TRBD2; CDR3 protein: CSASAREFPYEQYF; CDR3 DNA: TGCAGTGCTTCAGCGCGGGAGTTCCCCTACGAGCAGTACTTC
V gene: TRBV13; J gene: TRBJ1-2; clone size: .; D gene: .; CDR3 protein: CASSARGGGWSYGYTF; CDR3 DNA: TGTGCCAGCAGCGCGCGCGGGGGAGGTTGGTCCTATGGCTACACCTTC
V gene: TRBV29-1; J gene: TRBJ2-3; clone size: few; D gene: .; CDR3 protein: CSDLLSTDTQYF; CDR3 DNA: TGCAGCGATTTGCTCAGCACAGATACGCAGTATTTT
V gene: TRBV2; J gene: TRBJ2-3; clone size: few; D gene: .; CDR3 protein: CASILEAESTDTQYF; CDR3 DNA: TGTGCCAGCATACTCGAGGCGGAGTCAACAGATACGCAGTATTTT
V gene: TRBV6-6; J gene: TRBJ1-2; clone size: .; D gene: .; CDR3 protein: CASRIAGASGGGYTF; CDR3 DNA: TGTGCCAGCAGAATTGCAGGGGCCTCAGGAGGGGGCTACACCTTC
V gene: TRBV12-3/TRBV12-4; J gene: TRBJ1-1; clone size: .; D gene: TRBD1; CDR3 protein: CASSPRGQVNTEAFF; CDR3 DNA: TGTGCCAGCAGTCCTAGGGGACAGGTGAACACTGAAGCTTTCTTT
V gene: TRBV3-1; J gene: TRBJ1-1; clone size: .; D gene: .; CDR3 protein: CASSQVGDGNTEAFF; CDR3 DNA: TGTGCCAGCAGCCAAGTCGGAGACGGTAACACTGAAGCTTTCTTT
V gene: TRBV20-1; J gene: TRBJ1-2; clone size: .; D gene: .; CDR3 protein: CSATPTVVGYTF; CDR3 DNA: TGCAGTGCCACCCCGACAGTGGTAGGCTACACCTTC
V gene: TRBV7-2; J gene: TRBJ2-3; clone size: .; D gene: .; CDR3 protein: CASSLYGASTDTQYF; CDR3 DNA: TGTGCCAGCAGCTTGTACGGGGCTAGCACAGATACGCAGTATTTT